The 8 T cell receptor beta chains given below trace back to one sample, sequenced in a study of yellow fever vaccine responses in identical twins. TCRdb fed the RT-PCR reads into MiXCR, producing one record per CDR3 protein. The data hold 9,500 to 13,000 distinct CDR3 sequences, with roughly 85% observed a single time. Sample: T cells from blood (PBMCs), unsorted or a sorted subset (not recorded which), taken before or after yellow fever vaccination (not recorded which). These receptors came from a woman between 18 and 29 years old who received the yellow fever vaccine.

J is TRBJ2-1 and V is TRBV29-1; 9 bases agree with TRBD2. The CDR3 is made up of 14 amino acids. Trimming cost V 8 bases and J 8 bases; bases outside gene matches: 13. From germline, CDR1 is SQVTM and CDR2 ANQGSEA. As DNA, the CDR3 is TGCAGCCACCCGGCGGGGGGGCAACGGGATGAGCAGTTCTTC. Translating gives CSHPAGGQRDEQFF.

The CDR3 DNA is TGCAGCGTGGTCGCCTCCGGGACAGAAGTCTATGGCTACACCTTC. Translation: CSVVASGTEVYGYTF. The chain joins TRBV29-1 to TRBJ1-2; the match to TRBD1 covers 7 bases. Germline CDR1 reads SQVTM; CDR2 reads ANQGSEA. Germline trimming cut 6 bases from V and 4 bases from J; bases unmatched to any gene: 14. The CDR3 is 15 residues long. The full variable domain, completed using reference TRBV29-1 and TRBJ1-2, is SAVISQKPSRDICQRGTSLTIQCQVDSQVTMMFWYRQQPGQSLTLIATANQGSEATYESGFVIDKFPISRPNLTFSTLTVSNMSPEDSSIYLCSVVASGTEVYGYTFGSGTRLTVV.

The chain is built from TRBV15 and TRBJ2-7; 9 positions agree with TRBD1. Germline CDR1 LNHNV, CDR2 YYDKDF (reference sequence). There are 14 residues in the CDR3. V trimming: 3 bases; J trimming: 7 bases; junction bases outside the gene matches: 7. This CDR3 is CATSRGTGMVEQYF. As DNA, the CDR3 is TGTGCCACCAGCAGGGGGACAGGGATGGTGGAGCAGTACTTC.

This clonotype appeared once. The rearrangement joins TRBV12-3 or TRBV12-4 to TRBJ2-7; possibly TRBD2 for D (5 bases). CDR3 length: 12 residues. The germline V and J ends were trimmed by 1 base and 7 bases, with 8 bases remaining between them. CDR3 nucleotide sequence: TGTGCCAGCAGTTTAGGGACTGGGGAGCAGTACTTC. Protein: CASSLGTGEQYF.

This rearrangement joins TRBV10-1 to TRBJ1-1, with 9 bases identical to TRBD1. In germline, CDR1 is WNHNN, CDR2 SYGVQD (reference sequence). The CDR3 sequence is 12 residues long. V lost 7 bases to trimming and J lost 11 bases; unmatched junction nucleotides: 8. CDR3 amino acids: CASTQGTGKAFF. The DNA for the CDR3 is TGCGCCAGCACCCAAGGGACAGGGAAGGCTTTCTTT.

This chain joins TRBV4-2 and TRBJ1-6; maybe TRBD1 (5 bases). V lost 0 bases and J lost 11, with 14 bases in between. The CDR3 runs 15 residues. Germline loops: CDR1 LGHNA, CDR2 YNFKEQ. The CDR3 region has the DNA TGTGCCAGCAGCCAAGATGGGGGGTCACTGGCACCCCTCCACTTT. Translating gives CASSQDGGSLAPLHF.

This clonotype was counted once. The chain has TRBV20-1 and TRBJ2-5; D remains unclear. Trimming left V 6 bases short and J 5 bases short, with 13 bases between. The germline gives CDR1 DFQATT, CDR2 SNEGSKA (reference sequence). The CDR3 has 12 amino acids. CDR3 in DNA: TGCAGTGCCATCACTTTTCAGGAGACCCAGTACTTC. It yields the protein CSAITFQETQYF.

This rearrangement joins TRBV5-1 to TRBJ2-1; 10 positions agree with TRBD2. Germline CDR1 reads SGHRS; CDR2 reads YFSETQ. The CDR3 extends over 15 amino acids. With V trimmed by 8 bases and J by 6 bases, 11 bases remained unmatched. CDR3 protein: CASGGGTSDLNEQFF. The CDR3 nucleotides read TGCGCCAGTGGGGGCGGGACTAGCGATCTCAATGAGCAGTTCTTC.